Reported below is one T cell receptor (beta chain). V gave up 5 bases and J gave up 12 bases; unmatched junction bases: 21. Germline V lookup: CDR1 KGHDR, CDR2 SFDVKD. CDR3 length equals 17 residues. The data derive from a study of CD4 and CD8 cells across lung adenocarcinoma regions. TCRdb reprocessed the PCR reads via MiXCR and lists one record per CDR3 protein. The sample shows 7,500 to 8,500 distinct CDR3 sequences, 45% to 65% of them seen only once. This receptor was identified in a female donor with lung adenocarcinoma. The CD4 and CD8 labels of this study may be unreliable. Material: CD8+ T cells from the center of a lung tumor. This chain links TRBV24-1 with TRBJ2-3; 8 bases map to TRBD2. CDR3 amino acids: CATSAWSGSRNTETQYF. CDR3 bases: TGTGCCACCAGTGCGTGGAGCGGGAGCCGAAACACAGAGACCCAGTATTTT.